This T cell receptor beta chain was sequenced during a study of CD8 T cells in Susac syndrome. Random hexamers were used to reverse transcribe the RNA input (about 0.45 to 1 ug). TCRdb reprocessed the immunoSEQ multiplex PCR reads with MiXCR, giving one entry per CDR3 protein. The table includes some 190,000 distinct CDR3 sequences, about 94% detected once. The sample comprised CD4+ T cells from PBMCs. This receptor was identified in a human donor with Susac syndrome.

For the CDR3, the DNA is TGTGCCAGTAGTCTCCAGGGGGGAAGTTCCTACGAGCAGTACTTC. Protein: CASSLQGGSSYEQYF. V gene TRBV19 combines with J gene TRBJ2-7, with D perhaps matching TRBD1 (7 bases). The V gene lost 5 bases and the J gene lost 1 base, with 15 bases spanning the gap. Looked up from germline, CDR1 is LNHDA and CDR2 is SQIVND (reference sequence). The CDR3 sequence is 15 residues long.